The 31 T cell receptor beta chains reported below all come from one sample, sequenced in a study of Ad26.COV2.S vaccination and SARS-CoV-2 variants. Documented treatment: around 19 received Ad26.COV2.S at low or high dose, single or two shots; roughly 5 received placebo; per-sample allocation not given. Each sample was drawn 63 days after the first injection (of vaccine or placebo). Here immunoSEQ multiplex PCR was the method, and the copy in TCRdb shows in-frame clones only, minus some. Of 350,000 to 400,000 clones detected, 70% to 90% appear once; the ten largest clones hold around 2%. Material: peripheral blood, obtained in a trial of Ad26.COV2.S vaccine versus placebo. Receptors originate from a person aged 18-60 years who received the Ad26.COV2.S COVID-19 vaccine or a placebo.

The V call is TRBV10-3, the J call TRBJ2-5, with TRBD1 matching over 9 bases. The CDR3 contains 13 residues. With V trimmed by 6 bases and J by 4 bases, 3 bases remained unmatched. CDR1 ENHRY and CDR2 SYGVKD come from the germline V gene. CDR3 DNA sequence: TGTGCCATCAGCCGGGACAGGGTAGAGACCCAGTACTTC. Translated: CAISRDRVETQYF.

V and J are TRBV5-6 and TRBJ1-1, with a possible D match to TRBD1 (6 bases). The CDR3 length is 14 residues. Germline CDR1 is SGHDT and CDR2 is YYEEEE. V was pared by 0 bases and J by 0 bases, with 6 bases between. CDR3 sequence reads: CASSLGTVNTEAFF. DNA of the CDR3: TGTGCCAGCAGCTTGGGGACAGTGAACACTGAAGCTTTCTTT.

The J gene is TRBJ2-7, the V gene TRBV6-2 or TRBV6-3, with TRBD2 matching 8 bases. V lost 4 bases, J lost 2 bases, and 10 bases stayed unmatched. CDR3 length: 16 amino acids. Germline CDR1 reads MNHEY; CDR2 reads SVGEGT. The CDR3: CASSFKLPGGAYEQYF. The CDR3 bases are TGTGCCAGCAGTTTCAAGCTCCCGGGAGGGGCCTACGAGCAGTACTTC.

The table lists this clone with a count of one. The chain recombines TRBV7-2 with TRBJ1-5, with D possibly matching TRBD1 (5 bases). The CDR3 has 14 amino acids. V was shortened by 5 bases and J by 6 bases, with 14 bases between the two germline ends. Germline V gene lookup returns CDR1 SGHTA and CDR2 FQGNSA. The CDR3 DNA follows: TGTGCCAGCAGCCCTCGCGGGGCTACTCAGCCCCAGCATTTT. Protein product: CASSPRGATQPQHF.

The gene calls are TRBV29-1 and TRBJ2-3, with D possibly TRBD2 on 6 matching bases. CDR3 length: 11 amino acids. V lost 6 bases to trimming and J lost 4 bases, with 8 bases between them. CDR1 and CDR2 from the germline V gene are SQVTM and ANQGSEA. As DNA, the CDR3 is TGCAGCGTGGGGACTCCAGATACGCAGTATTTT. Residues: CSVGTPDTQYF.

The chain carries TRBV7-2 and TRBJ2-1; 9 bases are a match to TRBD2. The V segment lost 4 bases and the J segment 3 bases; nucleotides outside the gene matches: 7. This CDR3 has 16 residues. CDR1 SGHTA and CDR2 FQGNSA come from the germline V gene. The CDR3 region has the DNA TGTGCCAGCAGCTCGGGACTAGCTAACATCTACAATGAGCAGTTCTTC. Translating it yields CASSSGLANIYNEQFF.

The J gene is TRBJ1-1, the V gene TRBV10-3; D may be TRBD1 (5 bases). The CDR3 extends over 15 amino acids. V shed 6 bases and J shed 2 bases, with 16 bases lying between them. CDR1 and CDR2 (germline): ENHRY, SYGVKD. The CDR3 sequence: CAISPPGTGNTEAFF. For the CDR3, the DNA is TGTGCCATCAGCCCACCAGGGACCGGCAACACTGAAGCTTTCTTT.

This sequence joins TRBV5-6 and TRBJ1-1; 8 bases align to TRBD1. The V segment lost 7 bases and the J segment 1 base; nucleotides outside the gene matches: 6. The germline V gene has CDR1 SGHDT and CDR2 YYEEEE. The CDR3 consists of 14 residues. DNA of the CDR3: TGTGCCAGCGGTAAGACAGGGGAGAACACTGAAGCTTTCTTT. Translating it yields CASGKTGENTEAFF.

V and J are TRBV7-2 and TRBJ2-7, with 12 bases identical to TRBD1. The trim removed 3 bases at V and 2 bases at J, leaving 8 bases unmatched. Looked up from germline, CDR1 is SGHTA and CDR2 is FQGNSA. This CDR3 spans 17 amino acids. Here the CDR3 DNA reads TGTGCCAGCAGCTTCGGGACAGGGGGCTCAAAAACCTACGAGCAGTACTTC. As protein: CASSFGTGGSKTYEQYF.

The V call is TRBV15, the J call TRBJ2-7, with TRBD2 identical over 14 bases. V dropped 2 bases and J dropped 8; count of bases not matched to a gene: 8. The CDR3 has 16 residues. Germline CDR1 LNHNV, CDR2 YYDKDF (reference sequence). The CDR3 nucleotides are TGTGCCACCAGCAGATTAGGGACTAGCGGGAGTGAGAAGCAGTACTTC. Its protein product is CATSRLGTSGSEKQYF. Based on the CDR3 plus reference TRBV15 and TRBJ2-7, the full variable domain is DAMVIQNPRYQVTQFGKPVTLSCSQTLNHNVMYWYQQKSSQAPKLLFHYYDKDFNNEADTPDNFQSRRPNTSFCFLDIRSPGLGDTAMYLCATSRLGTSGSEKQYFGPGTRLTVT.

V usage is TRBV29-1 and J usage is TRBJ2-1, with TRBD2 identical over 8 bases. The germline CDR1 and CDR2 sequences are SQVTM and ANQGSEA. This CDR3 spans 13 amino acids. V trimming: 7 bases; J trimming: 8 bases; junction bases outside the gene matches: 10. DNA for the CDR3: TGCAGCGCCAAGGGGTTAGCGGGATATGAGCAGTTCTTC. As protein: CSAKGLAGYEQFF.

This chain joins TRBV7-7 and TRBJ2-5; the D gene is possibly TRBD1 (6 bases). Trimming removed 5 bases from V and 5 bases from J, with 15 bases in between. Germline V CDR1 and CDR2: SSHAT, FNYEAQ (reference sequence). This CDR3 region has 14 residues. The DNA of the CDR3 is TGTGCCAGCAGCCCCGCTAGGGGGTTGGAGACCCAGTACTTC. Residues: CASSPARGLETQYF.

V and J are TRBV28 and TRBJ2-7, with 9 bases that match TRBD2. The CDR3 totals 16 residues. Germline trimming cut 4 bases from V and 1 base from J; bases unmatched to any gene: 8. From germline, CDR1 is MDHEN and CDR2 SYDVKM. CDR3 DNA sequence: TGTGCCAGCAGTTACCCTCCTAGCGGGAAGTCCTACGAGCAGTACTTC. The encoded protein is CASSYPPSGKSYEQYF.

The CDR3 reads CASSSRTGAGAEAFF. The CDR3 DNA reads as TGTGCCAGCAGCTCCCGGACAGGGGCTGGGGCTGAAGCTTTCTTT. The V gene is TRBV5-4, the J gene TRBJ1-1, with 9 bases matching TRBD1. V shed 3 bases and J 6 bases; nucleotides not matched to a gene: 9. The CDR3 contains 15 residues. Germline CDR1 is SGHNT and CDR2 is YYREEE (reference sequence).

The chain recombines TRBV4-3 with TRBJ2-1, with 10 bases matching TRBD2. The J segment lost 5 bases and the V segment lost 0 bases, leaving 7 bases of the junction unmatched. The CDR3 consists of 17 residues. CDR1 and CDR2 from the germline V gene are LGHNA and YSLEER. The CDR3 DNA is TGCGCCAGCAGCCAAGAAGGTCGGCTAGCGGGAGACAATGAGCAGTTCTTC. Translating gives CASSQEGRLAGDNEQFF.

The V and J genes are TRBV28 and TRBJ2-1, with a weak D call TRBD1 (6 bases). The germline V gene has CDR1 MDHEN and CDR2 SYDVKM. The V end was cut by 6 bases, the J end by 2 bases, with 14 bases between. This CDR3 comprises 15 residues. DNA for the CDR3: TGTGCCAGCAGAGGAACAGGGTTTACCTACAATGAGCAGTTCTTC. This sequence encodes CASRGTGFTYNEQFF. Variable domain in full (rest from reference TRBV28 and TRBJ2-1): DVKVTQSSRYLVKRTGEKVFLECVQDMDHENMFWYRQDPGLGLRLIYFSYDVKMKEKGDIPEGYSVSREKKERFSLILESASTNQTSMYLCASRGTGFTYNEQFFGPGTRLTVL.

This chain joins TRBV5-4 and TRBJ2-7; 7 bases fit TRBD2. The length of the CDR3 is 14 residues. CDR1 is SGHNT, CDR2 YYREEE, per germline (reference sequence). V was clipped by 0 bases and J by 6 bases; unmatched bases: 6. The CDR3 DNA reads TGTGCCAGCAGCTTGGCGGGGGGATCGGTCGAGCAGTACTTC. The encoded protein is CASSLAGGSVEQYF.

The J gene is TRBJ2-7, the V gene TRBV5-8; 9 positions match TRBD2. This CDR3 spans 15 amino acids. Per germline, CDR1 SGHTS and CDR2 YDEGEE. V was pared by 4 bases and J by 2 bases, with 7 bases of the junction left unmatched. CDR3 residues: CASSPPSSGAYEQYF. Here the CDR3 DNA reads TGTGCCAGCAGCCCGCCCTCTAGCGGGGCCTACGAGCAGTACTTC.

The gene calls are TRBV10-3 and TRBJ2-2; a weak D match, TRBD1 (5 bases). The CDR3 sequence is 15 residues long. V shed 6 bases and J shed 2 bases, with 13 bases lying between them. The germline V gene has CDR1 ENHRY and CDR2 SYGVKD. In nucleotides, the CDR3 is TGTGCCATCAGAGCGACAGAAGTCAACACCGGGGAGCTGTTTTTT. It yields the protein CAIRATEVNTGELFF.

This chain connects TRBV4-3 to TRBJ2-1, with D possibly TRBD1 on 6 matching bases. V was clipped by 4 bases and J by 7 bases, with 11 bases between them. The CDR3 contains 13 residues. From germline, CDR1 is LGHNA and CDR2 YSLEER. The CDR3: CASSPQGRNEQFF. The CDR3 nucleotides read TGCGCCAGCAGCCCCCAGGGGCGGAATGAGCAGTTCTTC.

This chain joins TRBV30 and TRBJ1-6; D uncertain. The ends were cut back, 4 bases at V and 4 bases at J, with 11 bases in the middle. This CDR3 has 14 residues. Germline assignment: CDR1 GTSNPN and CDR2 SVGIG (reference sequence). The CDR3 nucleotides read TGTGCCTGGAACACCGGGGATTATAATTCACCCCTCCACTTT. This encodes CAWNTGDYNSPLHF.

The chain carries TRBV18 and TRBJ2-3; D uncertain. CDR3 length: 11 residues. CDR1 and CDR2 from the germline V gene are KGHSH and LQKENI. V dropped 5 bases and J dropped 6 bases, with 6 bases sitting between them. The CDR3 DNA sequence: TGTGCCAGCTCAGACATGGATACGCAGTATTTT. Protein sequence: CASSDMDTQYF. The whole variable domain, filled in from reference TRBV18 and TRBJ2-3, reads NAGVMQNPRHLVRRRGQEARLRCSPMKGHSHVYWYRQLPEEGLKFMVYLQKENIIDESGMPKERFSAEFPKEGPSILRIQQVVRGDSAAYFCASSDMDTQYFGPGTRLTVL.

In DNA form, the CDR3 reads TGTGCCAGCAGTTTTTCGAGCGGGAGCCACGAGCAGTACTTC. It yields the protein CASSFSSGSHEQYF. This chain links TRBV28 with TRBJ2-7, with 8 bases lining up with TRBD2. Losses at the gene ends were 3 bases for V and 5 bases for J; bases not matched to a gene: 6. CDR1 is MDHEN and CDR2 is SYDVKM in the germline V gene. The CDR3 runs to 14 residues.

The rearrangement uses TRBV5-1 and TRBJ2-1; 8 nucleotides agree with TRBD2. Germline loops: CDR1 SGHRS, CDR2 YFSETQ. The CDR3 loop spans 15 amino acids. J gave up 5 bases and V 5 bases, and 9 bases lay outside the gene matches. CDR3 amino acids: CASSPIAGPNNEQFF. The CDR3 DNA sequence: TGCGCCAGCAGTCCTATAGCGGGGCCTAACAATGAGCAGTTCTTC.

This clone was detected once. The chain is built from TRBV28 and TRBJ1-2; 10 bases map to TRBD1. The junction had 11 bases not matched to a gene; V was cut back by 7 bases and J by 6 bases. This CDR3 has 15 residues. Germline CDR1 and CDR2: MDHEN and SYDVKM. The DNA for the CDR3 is TGTGCCAGCAAGACCTCCGGGACAGGGGACCATGGCTACACCTTC. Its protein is CASKTSGTGDHGYTF.

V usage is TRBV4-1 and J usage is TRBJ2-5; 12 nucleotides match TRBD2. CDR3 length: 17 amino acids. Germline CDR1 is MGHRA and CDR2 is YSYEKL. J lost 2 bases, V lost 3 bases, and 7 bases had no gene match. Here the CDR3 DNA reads TGCGCCAGCAGCCACACGACTAGCGGGAGTTATCAAGAGACCCAGTACTTC. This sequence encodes CASSHTTSGSYQETQYF.

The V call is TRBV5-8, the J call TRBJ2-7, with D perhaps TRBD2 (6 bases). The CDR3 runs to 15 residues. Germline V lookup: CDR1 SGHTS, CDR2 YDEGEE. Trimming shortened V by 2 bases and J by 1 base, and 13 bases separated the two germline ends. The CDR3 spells CASSFGRDRSYEQYF. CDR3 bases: TGTGCCAGCAGCTTTGGGCGGGATCGTTCCTACGAGCAGTACTTC. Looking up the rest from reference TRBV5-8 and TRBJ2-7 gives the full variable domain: EAGVTQSPTHLIKTRGQQATLRCSPISGHTSVYWYQQALGLGLQFLLWYDEGEERNRGNFPPRFSGRQFPNYSSELNVNALELEDSALYLCASSFGRDRSYEQYFGPGTRLTVT.

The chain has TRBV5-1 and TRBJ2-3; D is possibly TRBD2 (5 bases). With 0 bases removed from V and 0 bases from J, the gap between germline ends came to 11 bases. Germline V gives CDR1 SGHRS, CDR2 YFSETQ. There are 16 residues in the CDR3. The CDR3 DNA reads TGCGCCAGCAGCTTGGGGGTAGCGCGAAGCACAGATACGCAGTATTTT. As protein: CASSLGVARSTDTQYF.

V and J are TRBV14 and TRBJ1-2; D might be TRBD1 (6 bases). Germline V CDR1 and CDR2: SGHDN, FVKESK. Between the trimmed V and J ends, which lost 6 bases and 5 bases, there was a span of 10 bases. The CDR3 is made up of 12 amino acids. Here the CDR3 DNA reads TGTGCCAGCAGGACCCAGGGGTATGGCTACACCTTC. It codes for CASRTQGYGYTF.

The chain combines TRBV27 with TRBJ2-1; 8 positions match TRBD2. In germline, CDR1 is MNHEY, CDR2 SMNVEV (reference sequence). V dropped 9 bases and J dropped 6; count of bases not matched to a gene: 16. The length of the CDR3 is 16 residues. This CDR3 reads CASSGWREERRNEQFF. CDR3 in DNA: TGTGCCAGTTCGGGCTGGCGGGAGGAGCGGCGCAATGAGCAGTTCTTC.

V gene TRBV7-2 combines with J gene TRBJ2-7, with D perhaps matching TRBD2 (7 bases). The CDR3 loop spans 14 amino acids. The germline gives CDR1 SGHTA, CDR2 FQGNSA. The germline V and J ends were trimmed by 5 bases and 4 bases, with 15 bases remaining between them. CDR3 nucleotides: TGTGCCAGCAGCCCTACGAGGGGGGGGTACGAGCAGTACTTC. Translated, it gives CASSPTRGGYEQYF.